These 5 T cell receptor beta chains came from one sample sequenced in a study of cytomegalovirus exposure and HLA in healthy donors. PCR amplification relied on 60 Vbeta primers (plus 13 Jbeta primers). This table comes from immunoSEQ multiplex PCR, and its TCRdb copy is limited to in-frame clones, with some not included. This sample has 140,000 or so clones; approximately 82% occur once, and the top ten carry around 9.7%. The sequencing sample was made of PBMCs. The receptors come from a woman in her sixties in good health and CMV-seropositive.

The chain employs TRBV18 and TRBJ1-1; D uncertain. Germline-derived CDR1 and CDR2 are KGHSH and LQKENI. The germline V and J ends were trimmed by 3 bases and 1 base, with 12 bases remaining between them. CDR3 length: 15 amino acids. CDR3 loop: CASSPSQTGNTEAFF. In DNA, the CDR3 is TGTGCCAGCTCACCCTCTCAAACGGGGAACACTGAAGCTTTCTTT.

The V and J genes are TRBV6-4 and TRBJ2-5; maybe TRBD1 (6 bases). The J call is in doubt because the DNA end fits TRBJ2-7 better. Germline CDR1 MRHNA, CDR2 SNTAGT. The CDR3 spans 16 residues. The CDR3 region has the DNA TGTGCCAGCAGTGACGGGGGCGGCCCGAGCTCCTACGAGCAGTACTTC. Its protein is CASSDGGGPSSYEQYF.

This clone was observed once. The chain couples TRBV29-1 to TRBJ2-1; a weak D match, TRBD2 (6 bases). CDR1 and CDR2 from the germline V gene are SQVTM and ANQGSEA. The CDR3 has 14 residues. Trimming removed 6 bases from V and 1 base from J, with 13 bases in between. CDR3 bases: TGCAGCGTCGTAGCGGTTCTTTCCTACAATGAGCAGTTCTTC. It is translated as CSVVAVLSYNEQFF.

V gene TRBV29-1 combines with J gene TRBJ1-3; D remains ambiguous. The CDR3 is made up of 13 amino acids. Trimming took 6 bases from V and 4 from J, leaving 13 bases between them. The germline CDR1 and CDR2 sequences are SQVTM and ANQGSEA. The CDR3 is CSVMQVAGNTIYF. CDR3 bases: TGCAGCGTGATGCAGGTTGCCGGAAACACCATATATTTT.

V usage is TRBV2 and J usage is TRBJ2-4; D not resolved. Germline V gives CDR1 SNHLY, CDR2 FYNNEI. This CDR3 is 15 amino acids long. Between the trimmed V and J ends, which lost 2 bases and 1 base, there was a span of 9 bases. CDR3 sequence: CASSELLLAKNIQYF. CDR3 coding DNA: TGTGCCAGCAGTGAACTTCTCCTGGCCAAAAACATTCAGTACTTC.